Listed below are T cell receptor beta chains from one sample, sequenced in a study of blood T cells in healthy people across ages. TCRdb reprocessed the 5' RACE reads via MiXCR and lists one record per CDR3 protein. The repertoire holds some 1,800,000 distinct CDR3 sequences, around 42% seen once, with approximately 22% in the top ten. Sequences were obtained from blood. These receptor sequences come from a human donor in good health. The CDR3 runs from the conserved cysteine through the conserved F or W. A D gene is named only where the DNA matches it firmly. Size is stated for part of the rows, as once, few or many counts, or as a class when the clone is expanded.

>.|.|TRBV29-1|TRBJ2-5
CSGGSSQETQYF
TGCAGTGGAGGCAGCTCCCAAGAGACCCAGTACTTC
>TRBD1|.|TRBV6-2/TRBV6-3|TRBJ2-1
CASSYPSGGQFF
TGTGCCAGCAGTTACCCGTCAGGGGGGCAGTTCTTC
>.|few|TRBV29-1|TRBJ2-1
CSVDSAGRIYNEQFF
TGCAGCGTTGATTCTGCGGGGAGAATTTACAATGAGCAGTTCTTC
>.|few|TRBV29-1|TRBJ1-2
CSVSAGVYGYTF
TGCAGCGTTTCCGCAGGTGTTTATGGCTACACCTTC
>.|few|TRBV6-6|TRBJ1-2
CASSYSQGRRYGYTF
TGTGCCAGCAGTTACTCACAGGGTCGGAGGTATGGCTACACCTTC
>.|few|TRBV29-1|TRBJ2-7
CSVDAGQDEQYF
TGCAGCGTTGATGCGGGGCAGGACGAGCAGTACTTC
>.|.|TRBV10-3|TRBJ2-1
CAISEGAGSNLYNEQFF
TGTGCCATCAGTGAAGGGGCAGGGTCAAATTTGTACAATGAGCAGTTCTTC
>TRBD2|many|TRBV29-1|TRBJ2-1
CSVRTSGGDNEQFF
TGCAGCGTCCGTACTAGCGGGGGGGACAATGAGCAGTTCTTC
>.|.|TRBV4-3|TRBJ1-1
CASSQYPSQGNTEAFF
TGCGCCAGCAGCCAATACCCTAGCCAGGGAAACACTGAAGCTTTCTTT
>.|.|TRBV2|TRBJ2-6
CASSAQRLSGANVLTF
TGTGCCAGCAGTGCGCAGCGTCTCTCTGGGGCCAACGTCCTGACTTTC
>.|few|TRBV7-2|TRBJ1-1
CASSLEVTNTEAFF
TGTGCCAGCAGCTTAGAGGTAACGAACACTGAAGCTTTCTTT
>TRBD1|.|TRBV5-1|TRBJ2-5
CASSSQGQGAQETQYF
TGCGCCAGCAGCTCACAAGGACAGGGAGCCCAAGAGACCCAGTACTTC
>.|.|TRBV9|TRBJ1-2
CASSGGFSNYGYTF
TGTGCCAGCAGCGGAGGCTTTTCTAACTATGGCTACACCTTC
>.|few|TRBV14|TRBJ1-1
CASSQDSGGGRGTEAFF
TGTGCCAGCAGCCAAGATAGTGGAGGAGGCAGAGGCACTGAAGCTTTCTTT
>TRBD2|few|TRBV28|TRBJ2-4
CASTGVGLAGKKNIQYF
TGTGCCAGCACCGGAGTGGGGCTAGCGGGGAAAAAAAACATTCAGTACTTC
>TRBD2|.|TRBV12-3/TRBV12-4|TRBJ2-7
CASGRGGSYNEQYF
TGTGCCAGCGGTCGGGGGGGCTCCTACAATGAGCAGTACTTC
>TRBD1|.|TRBV2|TRBJ1-1
CASSEVVGQGEAFF
TGTGCCAGCAGTGAAGTTGTGGGACAGGGGGAAGCTTTCTTT
>TRBD2|many|TRBV12-3/TRBV12-4|TRBJ2-5
CASSFGAGQETQYF
TGTGCCAGCAGTTTTGGAGCGGGGCAAGAGACCCAGTACTTC
>.|few|TRBV5-1|TRBJ2-7
CASSQEPPHEQYF
TGCGCCAGCAGCCAGGAACCCCCCCACGAGCAGTACTTC
>TRBD1|few|TRBV6-5|TRBJ1-2
CASSQVGTGGGYTF
TGTGCCAGCAGCCAAGTTGGGACAGGGGGTGGCTACACCTTC
>TRBD2|.|TRBV4-1|TRBJ2-7
CASNHRLAGGIDYEQYF
TGCGCCAGCAACCATCGACTAGCGGGGGGGATCGATTACGAGCAGTACTTC
>TRBD1|few|TRBV6-2/TRBV6-3|TRBJ1-2
CASSYSRPGQGPYGYTF
TGTGCCAGCAGTTACTCACGCCCGGGACAGGGACCTTATGGTTACACCTTC
>.|.|TRBV7-9|TRBJ2-3
CASSSGSYRDTQYF
TGTGCCAGCAGCTCTGGGTCCTACCGGGATACGCAGTATTTT
>.|.|TRBV28|TRBJ2-5
CASSPGRAVETQYF
TGTGCCAGCAGCCCAGGTCGAGCAGTGGAGACCCAGTACTTC
>.|few|TRBV12-3/TRBV12-4|TRBJ2-7
CASSFESSPYEQYF
TGTGCCAGCAGTTTTGAGTCTTCACCCTACGAGCAGTACTTC